Included here is one T cell receptor (beta chain) sequence, with context. Method: immunoSEQ multiplex PCR; TCRdb's copy keeps in-frame clones and lacks some. The sample consists of about 110,000 clones, more than 85% of them appearing once. This record belongs to a study of control samples from healthy donors and cancer patients. Germline lookup yields CDR1 SGDLS and CDR2 YYNGEE. The CDR3 length is 14 residues. Trimming took off 3 bases at V and 4 bases at J, with 10 bases between the two ends. The receptor comes from a woman between 45 and 60 years old in good health. This chain joins TRBV9 and TRBJ2-2, with TRBD2 as a possible D gene (6 bases). Specimen: blood. This CDR3 is CASSGWEATGELFF. The CDR3 nucleotides are TGTGCCAGCAGCGGCTGGGAGGCCACCGGGGAGCTGTTTTTT.